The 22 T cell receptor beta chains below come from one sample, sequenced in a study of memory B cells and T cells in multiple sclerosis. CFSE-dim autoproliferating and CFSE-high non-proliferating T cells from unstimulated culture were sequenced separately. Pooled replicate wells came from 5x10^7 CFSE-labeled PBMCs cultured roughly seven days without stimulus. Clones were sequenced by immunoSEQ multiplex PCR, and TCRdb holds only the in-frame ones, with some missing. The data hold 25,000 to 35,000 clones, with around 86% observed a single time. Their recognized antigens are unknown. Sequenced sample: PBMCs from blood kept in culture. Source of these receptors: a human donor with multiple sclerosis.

CDR3 region: CASSLVGQGEETQYF. The CDR3 DNA follows: TGTGCCAGCAGCTTGGTAGGACAGGGGGAAGAGACCCAGTACTTC. The chain couples TRBV7-9 to TRBJ2-5; 10 bases map to TRBD1. The CDR3 extends over 15 amino acids. Looked up from germline, CDR1 is SEHNR and CDR2 is FQNEAQ (reference sequence). V dropped 3 bases and J dropped 3; count of bases not matched to a gene: 4.

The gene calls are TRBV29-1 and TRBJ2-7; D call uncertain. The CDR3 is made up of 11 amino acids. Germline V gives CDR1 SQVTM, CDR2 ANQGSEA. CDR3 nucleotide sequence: TGCAGTGCCCGGGCAGCCTACGAGCAGTACTTC. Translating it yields CSARAAYEQYF.

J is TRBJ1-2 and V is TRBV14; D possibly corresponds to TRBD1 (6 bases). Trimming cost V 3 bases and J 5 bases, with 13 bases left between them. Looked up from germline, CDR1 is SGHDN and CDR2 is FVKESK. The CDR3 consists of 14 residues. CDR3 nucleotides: TGTGCCAGCAGCCATTTACAGGGTATATATGGCTACACCTTC. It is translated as CASSHLQGIYGYTF.

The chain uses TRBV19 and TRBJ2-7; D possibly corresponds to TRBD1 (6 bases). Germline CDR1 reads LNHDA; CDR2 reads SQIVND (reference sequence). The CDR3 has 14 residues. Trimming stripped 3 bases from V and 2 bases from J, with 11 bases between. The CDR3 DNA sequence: TGTGCCAGTAGTATGACAGGAACCCCCTACGAGCAGTACTTC. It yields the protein CASSMTGTPYEQYF.

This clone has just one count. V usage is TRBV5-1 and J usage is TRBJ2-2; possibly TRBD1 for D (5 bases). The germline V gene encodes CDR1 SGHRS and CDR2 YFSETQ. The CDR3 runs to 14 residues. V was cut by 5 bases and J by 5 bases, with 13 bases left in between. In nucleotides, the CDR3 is TGCGCCAGCAGTTGGCTCCCAGGGACCGGGGAGCTGTTTTTT. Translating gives CASSWLPGTGELFF.

The CDR3 spells CASSIAGSQPQHF. DNA for the CDR3: TGTGCCAGTAGTATCGCGGGGAGTCAGCCCCAGCATTTT. The V and J genes are TRBV19 and TRBJ1-5; D remains unclear. Trimming took off 3 bases at V and 6 bases at J, with 9 bases between the two ends. The CDR3 consists of 13 residues. From germline, CDR1 is LNHDA and CDR2 SQIVND (reference sequence).

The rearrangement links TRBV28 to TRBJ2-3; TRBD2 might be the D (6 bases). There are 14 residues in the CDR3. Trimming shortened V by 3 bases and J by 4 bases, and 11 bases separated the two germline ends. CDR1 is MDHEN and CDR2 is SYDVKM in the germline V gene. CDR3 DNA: TGTGCCAGCAGTTTTAGGGGAGGCCCAGATACGCAGTATTTT. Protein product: CASSFRGGPDTQYF.

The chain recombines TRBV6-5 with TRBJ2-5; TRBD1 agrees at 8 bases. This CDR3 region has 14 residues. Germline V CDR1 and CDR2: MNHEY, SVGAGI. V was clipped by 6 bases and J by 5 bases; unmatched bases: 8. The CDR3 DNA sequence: TGTGCCAGCAGCGGACAGGGCTTAGGGGAGACCCAGTACTTC. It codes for CASSGQGLGETQYF.

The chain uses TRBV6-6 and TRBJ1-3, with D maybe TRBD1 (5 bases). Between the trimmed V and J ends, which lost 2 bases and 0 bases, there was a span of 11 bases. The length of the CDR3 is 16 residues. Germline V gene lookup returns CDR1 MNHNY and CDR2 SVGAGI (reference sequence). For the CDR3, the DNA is TGTGCCAGCAGTTACGCCAGGGTGAGCTCTGGAAACACCATATATTTT. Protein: CASSYARVSSGNTIYF.

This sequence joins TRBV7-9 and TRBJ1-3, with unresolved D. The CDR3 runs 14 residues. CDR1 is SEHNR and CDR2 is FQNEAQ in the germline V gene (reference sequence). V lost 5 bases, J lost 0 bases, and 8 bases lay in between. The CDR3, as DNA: TGTGCCAGCAGCCCGACGGCCTCTGGAAACACCATATATTTT. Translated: CASSPTASGNTIYF.

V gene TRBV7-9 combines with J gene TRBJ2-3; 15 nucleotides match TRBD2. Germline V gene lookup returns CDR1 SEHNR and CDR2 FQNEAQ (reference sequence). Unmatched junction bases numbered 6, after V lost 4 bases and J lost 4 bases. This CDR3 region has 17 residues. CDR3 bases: TGTGCCAGCAGCTGGACTAGCGGGGGGGAAATGGCAGATACGCAGTATTTT. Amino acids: CASSWTSGGEMADTQYF.

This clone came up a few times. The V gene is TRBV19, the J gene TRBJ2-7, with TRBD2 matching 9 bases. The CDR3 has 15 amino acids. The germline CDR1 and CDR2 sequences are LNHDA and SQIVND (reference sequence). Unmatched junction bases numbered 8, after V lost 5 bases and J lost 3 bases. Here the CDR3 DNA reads TGTGCCAGTAGTCTGATAGCGGGAGAGATCTACGAGCAGTACTTC. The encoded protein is CASSLIAGEIYEQYF.

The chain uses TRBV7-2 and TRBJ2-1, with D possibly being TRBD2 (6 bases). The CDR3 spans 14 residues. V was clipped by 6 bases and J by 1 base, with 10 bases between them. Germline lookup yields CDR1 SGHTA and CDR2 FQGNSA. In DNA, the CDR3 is TGTGCCAGCAGTCGGGGAGGATCCTACAATGAGCAGTTCTTC. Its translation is CASSRGGSYNEQFF.

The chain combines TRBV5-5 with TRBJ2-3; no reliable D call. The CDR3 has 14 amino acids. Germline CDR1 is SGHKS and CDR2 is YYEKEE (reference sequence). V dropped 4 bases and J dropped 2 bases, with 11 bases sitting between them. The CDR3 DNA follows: TGTGCCAGCAGCGGAAGCGCCCTCACAGATACGCAGTATTTT. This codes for CASSGSALTDTQYF.

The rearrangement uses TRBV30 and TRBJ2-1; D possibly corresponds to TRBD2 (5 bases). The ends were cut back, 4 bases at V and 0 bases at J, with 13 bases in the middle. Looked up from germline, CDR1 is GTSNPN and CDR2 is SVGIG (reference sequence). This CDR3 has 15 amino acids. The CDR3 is CAWKGRAGSYNEQFF. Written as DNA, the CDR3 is TGTGCCTGGAAAGGGCGTGCGGGCTCCTACAATGAGCAGTTCTTC.

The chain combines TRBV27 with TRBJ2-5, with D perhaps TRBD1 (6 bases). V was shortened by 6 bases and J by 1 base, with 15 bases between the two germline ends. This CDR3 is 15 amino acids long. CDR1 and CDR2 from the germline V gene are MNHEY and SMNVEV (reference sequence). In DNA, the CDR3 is TGTGCCAGCAGATTCGGGACAAGAGCCCAAGAGACCCAGTACTTC. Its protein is CASRFGTRAQETQYF.

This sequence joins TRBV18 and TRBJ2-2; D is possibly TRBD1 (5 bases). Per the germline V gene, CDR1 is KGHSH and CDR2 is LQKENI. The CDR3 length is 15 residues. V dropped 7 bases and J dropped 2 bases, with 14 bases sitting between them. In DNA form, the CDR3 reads TGTGCCAGCTTTGCCCCGGACACTAACACCGGGGAGCTGTTTTTT. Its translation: CASFAPDTNTGELFF. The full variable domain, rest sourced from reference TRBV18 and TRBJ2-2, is NAGVMQNPRHLVRRRGQEARLRCSPMKGHSHVYWYRQLPEEGLKFMVYLQKENIIDESGMPKERFSAEFPKEGPSILRIQQVVRGDSAAYFCASFAPDTNTGELFFGEGSRLTVL.

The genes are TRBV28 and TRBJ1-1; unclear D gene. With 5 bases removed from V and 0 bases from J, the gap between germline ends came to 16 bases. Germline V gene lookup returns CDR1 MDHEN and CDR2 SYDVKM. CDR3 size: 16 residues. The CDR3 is CASSPARVPLNTEAFF. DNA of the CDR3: TGTGCCAGCAGTCCGGCGAGGGTCCCCTTGAACACTGAAGCTTTCTTT.

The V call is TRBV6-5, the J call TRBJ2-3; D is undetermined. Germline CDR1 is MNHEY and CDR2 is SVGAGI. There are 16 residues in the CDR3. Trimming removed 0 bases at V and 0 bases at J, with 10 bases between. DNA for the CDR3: TGTGCCAGCAGTTACTCGAGGTTTTCTAGCACAGATACGCAGTATTTT. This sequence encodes CASSYSRFSSTDTQYF.

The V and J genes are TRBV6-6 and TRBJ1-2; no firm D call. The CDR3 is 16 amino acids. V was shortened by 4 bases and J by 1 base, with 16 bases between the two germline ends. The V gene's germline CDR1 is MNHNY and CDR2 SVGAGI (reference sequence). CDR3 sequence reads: CASSSTSLDFNYGYTF. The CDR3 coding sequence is TGTGCCAGCAGTTCTACCTCCCTGGACTTTAACTATGGCTACACCTTC.

As DNA, the CDR3 is TGTGCCAGCAGCTTAGACGGGGGAATCAATGAGCAGTTCTTC. This codes for CASSLDGGINEQFF. This chain joins TRBV11-3 and TRBJ2-1; possible D gene TRBD2, 6 bases. V lost 0 bases, J lost 6 bases, and 9 bases lay in between. The CDR3 loop spans 14 amino acids. Germline V CDR1 and CDR2: SGHNT, YENEEA.

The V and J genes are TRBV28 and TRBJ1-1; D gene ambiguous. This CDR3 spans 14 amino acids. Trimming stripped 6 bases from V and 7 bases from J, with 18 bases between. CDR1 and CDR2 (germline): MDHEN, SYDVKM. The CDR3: CASSPPRGEGEAFF. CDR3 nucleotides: TGTGCCAGCAGCCCCCCCCGGGGAGAGGGTGAAGCTTTCTTT.